The 10 T cell receptor beta chains below come from one sample, sequenced in a study of neurological immune-mediated disorders (dated by TCRdb to between 2018 and 2021). Library preparation used 5' RACE. This sample was sequenced with an Illumina HiSeq 2500. The public reads were reanalyzed by TCRdb: fastp trimming at Q25, MiXCR alignment, in-frame beta chains only. Every entry covers one CDR3 protein and lists the most common genes and DNA from its rows. This sample holds fewer than 60,000 distinct CDR3 sequences; 10% to 13% were observed only once. The ten largest clones add up to roughly 5.3% of the sample. Source material: PBMCs. These TCRs come from a man aged 70-80 years with HTLV-1-associated myelopathy (HAM/TSP).

The table lists this clonotype with many counts. The chain couples TRBV7-2 to TRBJ2-5; perhaps TRBD2 as D (5 bases). Germline V gene lookup returns CDR1 SGHTA and CDR2 FQGNSA. The CDR3 spans 12 residues. V gave up 4 bases and J gave up 5 bases, with 8 bases separating them. The CDR3 nucleotides read TGTGCCAGCAGCTGGGGAGATGAGACCCAGTACTTC. Its translation: CASSWGDETQYF.

This clonotype was seen repeatedly, ten times or more. V gene TRBV15 combines with J gene TRBJ1-1; maybe TRBD1 (6 bases). V was shortened by 5 bases and J by 11 bases, with 18 bases between the two germline ends. Per the germline V gene, CDR1 is LNHNV and CDR2 is YYDKDF (reference sequence). The CDR3 spans 13 residues. The chain's CDR3 is CATSGGQRNFAFF. CDR3 in DNA: TGTGCCACCAGCGGAGGACAGAGGAACTTCGCTTTCTTT.

This clonotype was seen ten or more times. The CDR3 loop is CAISRPGGVREQYF. The CDR3 DNA follows: TGTGCCATCAGTCGTCCGGGAGGGGTTCGCGAGCAGTACTTC. The J gene is TRBJ2-7, the V gene TRBV10-3; TRBD2 matches 8 bases. CDR3 length: 14 amino acids. V lost 5 bases, J lost 6 bases, and 9 bases stayed unmatched. Germline-derived CDR1 and CDR2 are ENHRY and SYGVKD.

This clonotype was detected ten times or more. V and J are TRBV4-1 and TRBJ2-7, with D possibly matching TRBD1 (6 bases). There are 13 residues in the CDR3. CDR1 MGHRA and CDR2 YSYEKL come from the germline V gene. V gave up 8 bases and J gave up 5 bases, with 16 bases separating them. The CDR3 sequence: CASGPQGRNEQYF. In nucleotides, the CDR3 is TGCGCCAGCGGCCCGCAGGGGCGAAACGAGCAGTACTTC.

This clonotype was picked up many times. The CDR3 DNA follows: TGCGCCAGCCAATGGACTTCGGCTGTCAATGAGCAGTTCTTC. Protein product: CASQWTSAVNEQFF. V and J are TRBV5-1 and TRBJ2-1; TRBD2 is a possible D gene (5 bases). This CDR3 spans 14 amino acids. Germline assignment: CDR1 SGHRS and CDR2 YFSETQ. Trimming took 7 bases from V and 6 from J, leaving 17 bases between them.

This clonotype was counted many times. The V and J genes are TRBV5-1 and TRBJ1-4; weak D call: TRBD1 (5 bases). Germline loops: CDR1 SGHRS, CDR2 YFSETQ. V lost 0 bases to trimming and J lost 7 bases, with 13 bases between them. The CDR3 sequence is 15 residues long. Here the CDR3 DNA reads TGCGCCAGCAGCTTGGGTTCGGGGGATGGTGAAAAACTGTTTTTT. Protein sequence: CASSLGSGDGEKLFF.

This clonotype was counted many times. The J gene is TRBJ2-3, the V gene TRBV29-1, with D possibly matching TRBD2 (6 bases). The CDR3 extends over 11 amino acids. Per germline, CDR1 SQVTM and CDR2 ANQGSEA. V lost 6 bases, J lost 6 bases, and 10 bases lay in between. For the CDR3, the DNA is TGCAGCGTCCGGAGGGGTGATACGCAGTATTTT. The encoded protein is CSVRRGDTQYF.

The table lists this clonotype with many counts. The CDR3 loop reads CASSFLATGELFF. CDR3 nucleotide sequence: TGTGCCAGCAGTTTTTTGGCTACCGGGGAGCTGTTTTTT. The V call is TRBV27, the J call TRBJ2-2; unclear D gene. The germline gives CDR1 MNHEY, CDR2 SMNVEV (reference sequence). Trimming removed 3 bases at V and 5 bases at J, with 7 bases between. The CDR3 is made up of 13 amino acids.

This clonotype was recorded at least ten times. This chain uses TRBV3-1 with TRBJ2-1, with 9 bases fitting TRBD1. This CDR3 has 17 residues. V lost 4 bases and J lost 7; bases outside the gene matches: 14. The germline V gene has CDR1 LGHDT and CDR2 YNNKEL (reference sequence). The CDR3: CASSPYSSRDRENEQFF. Here the CDR3 DNA reads TGTGCCAGCAGCCCCTATTCCTCACGGGACAGGGAGAATGAGCAGTTCTTC.

This clonotype was seen at least ten times. This chain joins TRBV15 and TRBJ2-1; D remains ambiguous. Trimming left V 11 bases short and J 5 bases short, with 16 bases between. This CDR3 region has 13 residues. Looked up from germline, CDR1 is LNHNV and CDR2 is YYDKDF (reference sequence). The CDR3 bases are TGTGCCTGTAGGAGAAGTAACGACAATGAGCAGTTCTTC. Translation gives CACRRSNDNEQFF.